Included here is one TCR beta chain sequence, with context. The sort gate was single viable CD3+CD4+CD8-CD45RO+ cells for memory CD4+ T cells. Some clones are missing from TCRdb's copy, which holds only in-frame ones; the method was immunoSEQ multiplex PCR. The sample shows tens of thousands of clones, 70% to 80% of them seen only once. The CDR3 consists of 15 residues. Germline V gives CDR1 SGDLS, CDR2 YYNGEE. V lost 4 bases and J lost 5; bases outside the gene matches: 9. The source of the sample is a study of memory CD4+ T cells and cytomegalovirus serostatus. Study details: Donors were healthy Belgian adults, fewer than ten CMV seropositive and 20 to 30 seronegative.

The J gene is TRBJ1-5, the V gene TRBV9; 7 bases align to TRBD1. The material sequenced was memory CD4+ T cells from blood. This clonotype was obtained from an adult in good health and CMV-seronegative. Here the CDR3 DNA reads TGTGCCAGCAGCCTCCAAGGGGGCCCCGATCAGCCCCAGCATTTT. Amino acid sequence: CASSLQGGPDQPQHF.